Below, 15 T cell receptor beta chains from the same sample are listed, as sequenced in a study of blood T cell repertoires in COVID-19. Sequencing was performed with immunoSEQ multiplex PCR; in TCRdb, only in-frame clones are kept and a portion is missing. The data contain about 130,000 clones, approximately 80% of them singletons. Material for sequencing was peripheral blood. The receptor set was obtained from a woman aged 80 or over with acute or convalescent COVID-19.

The rearrangement links TRBV29-1 to TRBJ1-6, with TRBD1 matching over 7 bases. V was pared by 6 bases and J by 7 bases, with 9 bases of the junction left unmatched. Germline values: CDR1 SQVTM, CDR2 ANQGSEA. The CDR3 is 14 amino acids. In DNA, the CDR3 is TGCAGCGTCCGCCGGGACAGTCCAAATTCACCCCTCCACTTT. It is translated as CSVRRDSPNSPLHF. The whole variable domain, filled in from reference TRBV29-1 and TRBJ1-6, reads SAVISQKPSRDICQRGTSLTIQCQVDSQVTMMFWYRQQPGQSLTLIATANQGSEATYESGFVIDKFPISRPNLTFSTLTVSNMSPEDSSIYLCSVRRDSPNSPLHFGNGTRLTVT.

V is TRBV4-1 and J is TRBJ2-1; a weak D match, TRBD1 (5 bases). From germline, CDR1 is MGHRA and CDR2 YSYEKL. The CDR3 has 18 amino acids. Trimming took off 0 bases at V and 0 bases at J, with 15 bases between the two ends. The DNA of the CDR3 is TGCGCCAGCAGCCAAGACTCCCCCAGGGTCAGCTCCTACAATGAGCAGTTCTTC. Translating it yields CASSQDSPRVSSYNEQFF.

This chain uses TRBV5-4 with TRBJ1-1; D is perhaps TRBD1 (5 bases). The germline V gene encodes CDR1 SGHNT and CDR2 YYREEE (reference sequence). The CDR3 has 14 residues. V lost 0 bases, J lost 0 bases, and 6 bases lay in between. The CDR3 protein is CASSLEGLNTEAFF. The CDR3 nucleotides are TGTGCCAGCAGCTTGGAGGGGCTGAACACTGAAGCTTTCTTT.

The rearrangement joins TRBV18 to TRBJ1-1; TRBD1 agrees at 9 bases. CDR3 length: 17 residues. The V segment lost 3 bases and the J segment 0 bases; nucleotides outside the gene matches: 8. Looked up from germline, CDR1 is KGHSH and CDR2 is LQKENI. The CDR3 protein is CASSPLGTGSMNTEAFF. For the CDR3, the DNA is TGTGCCAGCTCACCCCTCGGGACAGGGTCCATGAACACTGAAGCTTTCTTT.

This clone has just a few counts. The chain joins TRBV9 to TRBJ2-2; 8 positions match TRBD2. CDR3 size: 16 residues. Germline V lookup: CDR1 SGDLS, CDR2 YYNGEE. The J segment lost 8 bases and the V segment lost 4 bases, leaving 13 bases of the junction unmatched. The CDR3 is CASSPRVERGTGELFF. In DNA, the CDR3 is TGTGCCAGCAGCCCCCGGGTGGAGCGGGGGACGGGGGAGCTGTTTTTT. Variable domain in full (rest from reference TRBV9 and TRBJ2-2): DSGVTQTPKHLITATGQRVTLRCSPRSGDLSVYWYQQSLDQGLQFLIQYYNGEERAKGNILERFSAQQFPDLHSELNLSSLELGDSALYFCASSPRVERGTGELFFGEGSRLTVL.

A single count supports this clone. V and J are TRBV3-1 (or the pseudogene TRBV3-2) and TRBJ2-2; TRBD2 matches 14 bases. The ends lost 4 bases at V and 5 bases at J; junction bases unmatched: 6. The CDR3 is 17 amino acids. CDR1 is LGHDT and CDR2 is YNNKEL in the germline V gene (reference sequence). The CDR3 nucleotides read TGTGCCAGCAGCCCAGGGACTAGCGGGGGTCGGACCGGGGAGCTGTTTTTT. Its translation: CASSPGTSGGRTGELFF.

The chain combines TRBV7-3 with TRBJ2-3; 7 positions match TRBD2. Germline V gene data show CDR1 as SGHTA and CDR2 as FQGTGA. V was clipped by 2 bases and J by 4 bases; unmatched bases: 9. The CDR3 spans 16 residues. CDR3 loop: CASSLLGGIRSDTQYF. The CDR3 region has the DNA TGTGCCAGCAGCTTACTGGGAGGGATAAGATCAGATACGCAGTATTTT.

The genes are TRBV7-9 and TRBJ2-2, with D possibly being TRBD1 (6 bases). This CDR3 has 16 residues. In germline, CDR1 is SEHNR, CDR2 FQNEAQ (reference sequence). V was pared by 5 bases and J by 4 bases, with 17 bases between. CDR3 coding DNA: TGTGCCAGCAGCGCGAACAGGGAAAGGGTCACCGGGGAGCTGTTTTTT. It specifies CASSANRERVTGELFF.

The chain couples TRBV7-2 to TRBJ2-1; D is uncertain. The V end was cut by 8 bases, the J end by 1 base, with 12 bases between. CDR3 length: 14 residues. CDR1 and CDR2 (germline): SGHTA, FQGNSA. CDR3 nucleotide sequence: TGTGCCAGCCAACCTCGAGGTTCCTACAATGAGCAGTTCTTC. Its translation is CASQPRGSYNEQFF.

V and J are TRBV12-5 and TRBJ1-4, with D unresolved. CDR1 is LGHNT, CDR2 FRNRAP, per germline. The CDR3 loop spans 14 amino acids. V was cut by 0 bases and J by 8 bases, with 10 bases left in between. The CDR3 sequence: CASGLVPFPEKLFF. CDR3 in DNA: TGTGCTAGTGGTTTGGTCCCCTTCCCCGAAAAACTGTTTTTT.

CDR3 in amino acids: CSAPDQGGYTF. The DNA of the CDR3 is TGCAGTGCTCCGGACCAGGGGGGCTACACCTTC. The rearrangement links TRBV20-1 to TRBJ1-2, with D perhaps matching TRBD1 (6 bases). CDR3 length equals 11 residues. The germline gives CDR1 DFQATT, CDR2 SNEGSKA (reference sequence). V shed 5 bases and J shed 8 bases, with 12 bases lying between them.

This chain links TRBV20-1 with TRBJ1-5; D remains ambiguous. Germline V gene lookup returns CDR1 DFQATT and CDR2 SNEGSKA (reference sequence). Trimming took off 3 bases at V and 6 bases at J, with 12 bases between the two ends. This CDR3 is built from 13 residues. The CDR3, as DNA: TGCAGTGCTAGTTGGGCTGGGTTTCAGCCCCAGCATTTT. Protein product: CSASWAGFQPQHF.

A remark on this clone: Within the sample, other DNA sequences also encode this same CDR3. CDR3 sequence reads: CASSAGANYGYTF. The CDR3 DNA sequence: TGTGCCAGCAGTGCGGGCGCTAACTATGGCTACACCTTC. The chain combines TRBV6-2 or TRBV6-3 with TRBJ1-2, with D unclear. CDR1 and CDR2 from the germline V gene are MNHEY and SVGEGT. V lost 5 bases to trimming and J lost 0 bases, with 7 bases between them. CDR3 size: 13 residues.

The CDR3 bases are TGCGCCAGCAGCTCGTTTAGAGGCGGGACAGGGGTCGGCTCACCCCTCCACTTT. Translation gives CASSSFRGGTGVGSPLHF. The chain has TRBV5-1 and TRBJ1-6, with TRBD1 matching over 10 bases. The CDR3 runs to 18 residues. Germline assignment: CDR1 SGHRS and CDR2 YFSETQ. Unmatched junction bases numbered 16, after V lost 3 bases and J lost 10 bases. Combining the CDR3 with reference TRBV5-1 and TRBJ1-6 gives the whole variable domain KAGVTQTPRYLIKTRGQQVTLSCSPISGHRSVSWYQQTPGQGLQFLFEYFSETQRNKGNFPGRFSGRQFSNSRSEMNVSTLELGDSALYLCASSSFRGGTGVGSPLHFGNGTRLTVT.

Remarks on this clone: Other nucleotide sequences from this sample produce the same CDR3. The chain combines TRBV7-8 with TRBJ1-1; D may be TRBD1 (5 bases). Trimming removed 4 bases at V and 1 base at J, with 7 bases between. Looked up from germline, CDR1 is SGHVS and CDR2 is FQNEAQ. CDR3 length: 13 residues. CDR3 coding DNA: TGTGCCAGCAGCTCTGACAGGAACACTGAAGCTTTCTTT. It yields the protein CASSSDRNTEAFF.